This entry describes one T cell receptor beta chain. This sample is drawn from a study of blood T cell repertoires in COVID-19. Only in-frame clones appear in the TCRdb table, and some are missing; sequencing was by immunoSEQ multiplex PCR. The table shows around 83,000 clones, with roughly 89% occurring only once. The CDR3 covers 16 residues. CDR1 is LGHDT and CDR2 is YNNKEL in the germline V gene (reference sequence). V lost 2 bases and J lost 5; bases outside the gene matches: 5. V gene TRBV3-1 (or the pseudogene TRBV3-2) combines with J gene TRBJ2-5, with TRBD2 matching 13 bases. This TCR was sampled from a man in his fifties or sixties with active or convalescent COVID-19. The specimen was peripheral blood. The CDR3 nucleotides are TGTGCCAGCAGCCAACAACTAGCGGGAGGGCAGGAGACCCAGTACTTC. It specifies CASSQQLAGGQETQYF.